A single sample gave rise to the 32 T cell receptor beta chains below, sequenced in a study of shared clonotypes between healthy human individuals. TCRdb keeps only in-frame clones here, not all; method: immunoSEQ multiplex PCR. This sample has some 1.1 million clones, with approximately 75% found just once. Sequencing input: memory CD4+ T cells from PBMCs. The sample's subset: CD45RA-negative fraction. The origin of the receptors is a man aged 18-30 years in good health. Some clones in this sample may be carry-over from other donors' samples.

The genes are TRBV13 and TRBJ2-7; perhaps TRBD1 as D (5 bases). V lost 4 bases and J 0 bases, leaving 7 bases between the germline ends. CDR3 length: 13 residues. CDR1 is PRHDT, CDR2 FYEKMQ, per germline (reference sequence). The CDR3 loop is CASSSDSSYEQYF. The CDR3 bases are TGTGCCAGCAGCTCCGACAGCTCCTACGAGCAGTACTTC.

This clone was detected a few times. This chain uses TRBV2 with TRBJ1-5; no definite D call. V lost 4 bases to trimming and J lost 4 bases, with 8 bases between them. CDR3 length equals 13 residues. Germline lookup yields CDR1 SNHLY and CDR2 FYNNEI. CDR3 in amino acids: CASSVDENQPQHF. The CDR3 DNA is TGTGCCAGCAGTGTAGATGAGAATCAGCCCCAGCATTTT.

The CDR3 here is CAWSDDTVNTEAFF. CDR3 nucleotide sequence: TGTGCCTGGAGTGACGATACGGTGAACACTGAAGCTTTCTTT. The J gene is TRBJ1-1, the V gene TRBV30; unclear D gene. Between the trimmed V and J ends, which lost 1 base and 0 bases, there was a span of 9 bases. Germline CDR1 is GTSNPN and CDR2 is SVGIG (reference sequence). This CDR3 region has 14 residues.

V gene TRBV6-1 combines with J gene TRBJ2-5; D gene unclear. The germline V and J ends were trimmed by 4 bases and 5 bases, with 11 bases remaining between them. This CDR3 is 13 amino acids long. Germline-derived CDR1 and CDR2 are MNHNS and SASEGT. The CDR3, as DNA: TGTGCCAGCAGTGGTCCTACAAAGGAGACCCAGTACTTC. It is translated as CASSGPTKETQYF.

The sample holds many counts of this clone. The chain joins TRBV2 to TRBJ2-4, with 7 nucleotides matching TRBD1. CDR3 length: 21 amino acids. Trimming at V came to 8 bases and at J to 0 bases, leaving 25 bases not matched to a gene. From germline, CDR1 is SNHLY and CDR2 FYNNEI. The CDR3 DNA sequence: TGTGCCAGCGGTCGAGCCAAAGGGAGCCGGGACAGAGAGCTAGCCAAAAACATTCAGTACTTC. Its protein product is CASGRAKGSRDRELAKNIQYF.

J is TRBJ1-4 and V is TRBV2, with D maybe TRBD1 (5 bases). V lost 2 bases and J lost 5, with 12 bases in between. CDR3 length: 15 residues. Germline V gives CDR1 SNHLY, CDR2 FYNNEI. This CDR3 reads CASSEIVGQNEKLFF. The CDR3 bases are TGTGCCAGCAGTGAAATCGTGGGGCAGAATGAAAAACTGTTTTTT.

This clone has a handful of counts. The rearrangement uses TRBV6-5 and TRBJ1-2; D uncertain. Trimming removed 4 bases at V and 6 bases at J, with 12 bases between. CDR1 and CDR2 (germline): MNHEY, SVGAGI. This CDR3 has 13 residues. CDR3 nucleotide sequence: TGTGCCAGCAGTTTTAGGGATCTCGATGGCTACACCTTC. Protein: CASSFRDLDGYTF.

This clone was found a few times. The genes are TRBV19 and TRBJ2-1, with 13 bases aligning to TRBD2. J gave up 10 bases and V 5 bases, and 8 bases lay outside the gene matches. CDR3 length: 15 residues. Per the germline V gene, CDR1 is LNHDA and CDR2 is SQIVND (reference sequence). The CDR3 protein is CASSFGLAGVWEQFF. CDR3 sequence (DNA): TGTGCCAGTAGTTTCGGACTAGCGGGAGTGTGGGAGCAGTTCTTC.

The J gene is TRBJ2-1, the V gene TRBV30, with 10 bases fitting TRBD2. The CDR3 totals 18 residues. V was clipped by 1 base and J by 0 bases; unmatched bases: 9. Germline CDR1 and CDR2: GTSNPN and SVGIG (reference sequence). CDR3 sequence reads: CAWSGGLAKSSSYNEQFF. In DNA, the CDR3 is TGTGCCTGGAGTGGGGGACTAGCGAAATCCAGCTCCTACAATGAGCAGTTCTTC.

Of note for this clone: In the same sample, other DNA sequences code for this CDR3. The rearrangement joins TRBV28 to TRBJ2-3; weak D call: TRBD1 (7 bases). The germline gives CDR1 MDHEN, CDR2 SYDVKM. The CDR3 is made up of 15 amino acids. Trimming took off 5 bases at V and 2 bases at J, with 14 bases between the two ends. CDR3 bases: TGTGCCAGCAGTCTCGGAGGGGGCGACACAGATACGCAGTATTTT. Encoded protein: CASSLGGGDTDTQYF.

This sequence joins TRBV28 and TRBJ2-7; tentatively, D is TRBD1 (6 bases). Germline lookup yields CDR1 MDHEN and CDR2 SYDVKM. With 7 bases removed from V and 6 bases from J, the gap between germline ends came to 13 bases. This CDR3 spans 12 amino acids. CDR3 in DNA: TGTGCCAGCAATCTTCTACAGGGCGAGCAGTACTTC. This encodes CASNLLQGEQYF.

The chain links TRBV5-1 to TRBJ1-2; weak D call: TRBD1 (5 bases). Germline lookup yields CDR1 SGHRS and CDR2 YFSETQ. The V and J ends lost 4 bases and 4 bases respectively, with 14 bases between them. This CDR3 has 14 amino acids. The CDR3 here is CASSAGPIIYGYTF. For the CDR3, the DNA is TGCGCCAGCAGCGCGGGACCGATCATCTATGGCTACACCTTC.

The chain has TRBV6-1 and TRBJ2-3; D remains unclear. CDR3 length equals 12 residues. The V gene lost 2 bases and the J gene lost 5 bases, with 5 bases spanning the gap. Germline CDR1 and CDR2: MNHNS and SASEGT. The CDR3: CASSESGDTQYF. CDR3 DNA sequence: TGTGCCAGCAGTGAATCAGGAGATACGCAGTATTTT.

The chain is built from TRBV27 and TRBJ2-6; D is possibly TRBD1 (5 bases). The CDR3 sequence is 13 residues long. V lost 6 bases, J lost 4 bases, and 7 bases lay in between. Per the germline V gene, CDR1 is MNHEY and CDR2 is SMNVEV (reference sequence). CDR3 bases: TGTGCCAGCAGGGGGCCCGGGGCCAACGTCCTGACTTTC. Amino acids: CASRGPGANVLTF.

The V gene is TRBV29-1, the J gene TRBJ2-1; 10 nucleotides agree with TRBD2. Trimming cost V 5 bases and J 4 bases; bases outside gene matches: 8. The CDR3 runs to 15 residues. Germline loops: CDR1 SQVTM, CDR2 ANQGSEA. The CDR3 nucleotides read TGCAGCGTTCCGAATCTAGCGGGGGCATACAATGAGCAGTTCTTC. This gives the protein CSVPNLAGAYNEQFF.

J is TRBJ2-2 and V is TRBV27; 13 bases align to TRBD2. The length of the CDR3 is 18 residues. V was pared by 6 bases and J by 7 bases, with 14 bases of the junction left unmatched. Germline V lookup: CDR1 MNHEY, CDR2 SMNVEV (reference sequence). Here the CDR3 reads CASSRRLAGGGPSGELFF. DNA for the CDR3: TGTGCCAGCAGCCGTCGACTAGCGGGAGGTGGCCCGAGCGGGGAGCTGTTTTTT.

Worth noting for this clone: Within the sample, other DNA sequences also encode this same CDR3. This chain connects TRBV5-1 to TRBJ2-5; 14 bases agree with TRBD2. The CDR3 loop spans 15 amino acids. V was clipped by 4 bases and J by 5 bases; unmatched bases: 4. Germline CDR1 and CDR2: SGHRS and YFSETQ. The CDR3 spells CASSPGTSGSETQYF. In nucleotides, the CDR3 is TGCGCCAGCAGCCCCGGGACTAGCGGGAGTGAGACCCAGTACTTC.

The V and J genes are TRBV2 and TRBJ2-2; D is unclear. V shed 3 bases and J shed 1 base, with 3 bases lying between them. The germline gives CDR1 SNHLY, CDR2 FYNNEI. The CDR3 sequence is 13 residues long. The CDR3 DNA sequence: TGTGCCAGCAGTGAGGAGAACACCGGGGAGCTGTTTTTT. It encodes CASSEENTGELFF.

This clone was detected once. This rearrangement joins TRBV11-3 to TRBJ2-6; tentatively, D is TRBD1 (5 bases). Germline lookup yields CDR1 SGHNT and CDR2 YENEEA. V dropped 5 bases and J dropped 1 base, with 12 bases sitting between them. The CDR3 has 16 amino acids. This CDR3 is CASSPEGASGANVLTF. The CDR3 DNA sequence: TGTGCCAGCAGCCCCGAAGGGGCTTCTGGGGCCAACGTCCTGACTTTC.

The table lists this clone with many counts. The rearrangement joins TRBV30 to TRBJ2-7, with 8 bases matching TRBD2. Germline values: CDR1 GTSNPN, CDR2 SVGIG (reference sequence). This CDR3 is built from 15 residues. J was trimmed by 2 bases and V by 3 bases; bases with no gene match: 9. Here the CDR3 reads CAWSLGLAGTYEQYF. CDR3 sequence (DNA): TGTGCCTGGAGCCTCGGACTAGCCGGGACCTACGAGCAGTACTTC.

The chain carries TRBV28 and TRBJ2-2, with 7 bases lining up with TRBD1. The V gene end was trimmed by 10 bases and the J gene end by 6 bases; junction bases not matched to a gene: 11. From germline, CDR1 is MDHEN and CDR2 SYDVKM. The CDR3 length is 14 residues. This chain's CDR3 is CATQQGLPSGELFF. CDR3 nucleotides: TGTGCCACACAACAGGGGCTCCCTTCCGGGGAGCTGTTTTTT.

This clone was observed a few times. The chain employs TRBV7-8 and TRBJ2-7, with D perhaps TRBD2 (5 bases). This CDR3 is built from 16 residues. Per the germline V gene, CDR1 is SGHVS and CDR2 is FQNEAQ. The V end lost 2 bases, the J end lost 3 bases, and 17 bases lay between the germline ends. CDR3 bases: TGTGCCAGCAGCTTACGGGGTGCGGCCCTGGACTACGAGCAGTACTTC. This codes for CASSLRGAALDYEQYF.

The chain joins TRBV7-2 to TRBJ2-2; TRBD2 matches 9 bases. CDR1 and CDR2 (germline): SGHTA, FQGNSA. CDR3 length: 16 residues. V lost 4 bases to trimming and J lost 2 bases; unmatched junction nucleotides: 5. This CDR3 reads CASSSRTSVNTGELFF. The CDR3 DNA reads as TGTGCCAGCAGCTCCCGGACTAGCGTTAACACCGGGGAGCTGTTTTTT.

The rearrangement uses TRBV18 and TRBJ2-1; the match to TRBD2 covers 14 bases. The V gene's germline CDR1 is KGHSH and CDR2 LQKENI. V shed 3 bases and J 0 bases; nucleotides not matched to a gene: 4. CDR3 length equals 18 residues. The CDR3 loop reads CASSPTSGRVSSYNEQFF. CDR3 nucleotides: TGTGCCAGCTCACCGACTAGCGGGAGGGTAAGCTCCTACAATGAGCAGTTCTTC.

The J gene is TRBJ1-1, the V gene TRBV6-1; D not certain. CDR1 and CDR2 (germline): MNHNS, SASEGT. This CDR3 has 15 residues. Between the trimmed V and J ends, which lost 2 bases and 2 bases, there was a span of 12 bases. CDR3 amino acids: CASSELYQVNTEAFF. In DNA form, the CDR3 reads TGTGCCAGCAGTGAACTGTACCAGGTAAACACTGAAGCTTTCTTT.

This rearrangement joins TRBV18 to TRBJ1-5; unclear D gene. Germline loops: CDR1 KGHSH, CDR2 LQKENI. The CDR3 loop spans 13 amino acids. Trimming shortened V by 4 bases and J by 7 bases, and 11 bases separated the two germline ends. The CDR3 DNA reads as TGTGCCAGCTCACGCGCAGAAACCCAGCCCCAGCATTTT. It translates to CASSRAETQPQHF.

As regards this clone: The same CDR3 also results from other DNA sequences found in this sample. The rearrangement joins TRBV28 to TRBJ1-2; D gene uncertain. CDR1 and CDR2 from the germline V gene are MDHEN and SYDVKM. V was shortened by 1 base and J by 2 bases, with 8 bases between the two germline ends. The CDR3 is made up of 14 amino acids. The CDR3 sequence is CASSLYATNYGYTF. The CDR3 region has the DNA TGTGCCAGCAGTTTATACGCCACCAACTATGGCTACACCTTC.

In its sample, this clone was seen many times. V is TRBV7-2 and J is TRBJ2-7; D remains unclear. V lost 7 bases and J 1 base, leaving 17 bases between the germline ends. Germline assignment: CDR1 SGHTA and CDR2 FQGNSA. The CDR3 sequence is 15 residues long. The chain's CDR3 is CASTDPFRYSYEQYF. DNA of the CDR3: TGTGCCAGCACCGACCCCTTCCGATATTCCTACGAGCAGTACTTC.

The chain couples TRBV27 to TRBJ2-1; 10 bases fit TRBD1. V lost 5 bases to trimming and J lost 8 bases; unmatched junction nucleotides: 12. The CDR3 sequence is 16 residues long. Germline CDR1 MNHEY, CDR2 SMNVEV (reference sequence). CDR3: CASSLRGTGVGHEQFF. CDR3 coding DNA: TGTGCCAGCAGTCTTCGAGGGACAGGGGTTGGGCATGAGCAGTTCTTC.

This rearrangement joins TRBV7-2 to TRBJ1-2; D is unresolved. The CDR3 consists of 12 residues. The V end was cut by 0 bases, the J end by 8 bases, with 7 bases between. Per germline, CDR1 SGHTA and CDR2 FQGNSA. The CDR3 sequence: CASSLALGGYTF. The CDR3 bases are TGTGCCAGCAGCTTAGCGTTGGGAGGCTACACCTTC.

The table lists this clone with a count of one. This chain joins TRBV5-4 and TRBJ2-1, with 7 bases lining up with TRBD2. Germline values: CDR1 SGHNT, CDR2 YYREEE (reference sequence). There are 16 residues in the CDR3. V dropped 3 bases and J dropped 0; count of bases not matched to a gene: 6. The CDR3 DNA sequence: TGTGCCAGCAGCTCTAAAACTAGCGACTCCTACAATGAGCAGTTCTTC. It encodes CASSSKTSDSYNEQFF.

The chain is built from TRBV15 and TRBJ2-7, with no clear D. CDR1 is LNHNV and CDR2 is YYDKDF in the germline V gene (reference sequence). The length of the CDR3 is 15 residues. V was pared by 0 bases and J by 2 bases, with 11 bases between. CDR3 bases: TGTGCCACCAGCAGAGATCCTGGCCAGACCTACGAGCAGTACTTC. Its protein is CATSRDPGQTYEQYF. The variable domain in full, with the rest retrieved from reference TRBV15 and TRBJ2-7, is DAMVIQNPRYQVTQFGKPVTLSCSQTLNHNVMYWYQQKSSQAPKLLFHYYDKDFNNEADTPDNFQSRRPNTSFCFLDIRSPGLGDTAMYLCATSRDPGQTYEQYFGPGTRLTVT.